Presented here are 26 T cell receptor beta chains from one specimen sequenced in a study of monozygotic twins with inflammatory bowel disease. TCRdb re-called the 5' RACE reads and gives one entry per CDR3 protein, without DNA. The specimen's table records some 170,000 distinct CDR3 sequences. Sequenced sample: blood. Receptors were obtained from a human donor with ulcerative colitis or Crohn's disease, or a healthy co-twin of an affected twin (not recorded which).

The chain joins TRBV7-3 to TRBJ2-7; TCRdb's assignment of TRBD1 cannot be checked, as there is no DNA. The CDR3 length is 15 residues. Germline V gene data show CDR1 as SGHTA and CDR2 as FQGTGA. The chain's CDR3 is CASSLAPGTGAEQYF.

The CDR3 reads CASSLGLTENNEQFF. The chain is built from TRBV7-3 and TRBJ2-1; TCRdb calls TRBD1, which cannot be checked without DNA. Germline V gives CDR1 SGHTA, CDR2 FQGTGA. The CDR3 is 15 residues long.

This sequence joins TRBV7-7 and TRBJ2-1. The CDR3 length is 15 residues. CDR1 SSHAT and CDR2 FNYEAQ come from the germline V gene (reference sequence). CDR3 amino acids: CASSPDTYTHNEQFF.

The chain carries TRBV30 and TRBJ2-1; TCRdb designates TRBD1, a call that cannot be tested without DNA. CDR1 is GTSNPN and CDR2 is SVGIG in the germline V gene (reference sequence). CDR3 length: 12 residues. CDR3: CATGHFENEQFF.

V gene TRBV10-3 combines with J gene TRBJ2-7; TCRdb reports TRBD2, a call that lacks DNA to check it against. This CDR3 has 14 residues. Per the germline V gene, CDR1 is ENHRY and CDR2 is SYGVKD. The CDR3 sequence: CAISEGGAEYEQYF.

The chain combines TRBV5-1 with TRBJ2-3. The CDR3 spans 14 residues. The germline V gene encodes CDR1 SGHRS and CDR2 YFSETQ. CDR3 protein: CASSLGPSRDTQYF.

The chain couples TRBV5-1 to TRBJ2-7; TCRdb calls TRBD1, which cannot be checked without DNA. CDR3 length: 13 amino acids. In germline, CDR1 is SGHRS, CDR2 YFSETQ. This chain's CDR3 is CASSLEQGYEQYF.

This chain links TRBV27 with TRBJ2-4. Germline V gene data show CDR1 as MNHEY and CDR2 as SMNVEV (reference sequence). This CDR3 has 15 residues. CDR3: CASSFGELSKNIQYF.

The chain carries TRBV7-8 and TRBJ1-2. Germline CDR1 and CDR2: SGHVS and FQNEAQ. The CDR3 covers 14 residues. CDR3 residues: CASSIIRSNYGYTF. Drawing the rest from reference TRBV7-8 and TRBJ1-2, the complete variable domain is GAGVSQSPRYKVAKRGQDVALRCDPISGHVSLFWYQQALGQGPEFLTYFQNEAQLDKSGLPSDRFFAERPEGSVSTLKIQRTQQEDSAVYLCASSIIRSNYGYTFGSGTRLTVV.

J is TRBJ1-5 and V is TRBV10-3; TCRdb lists TRBD1, though no DNA is available to test this call. The CDR3 extends over 15 amino acids. The germline CDR1 and CDR2 sequences are ENHRY and SYGVKD. CDR3 sequence: CAISQDRASNQPQHF.

The chain joins TRBV5-1 to TRBJ2-5; TCRdb selects TRBD1, and the lack of DNA leaves this call unchecked. The germline gives CDR1 SGHRS, CDR2 YFSETQ. The CDR3 has 14 residues. The CDR3 spells CASSRGQGEETQYF. Using reference TRBV5-1 and TRBJ2-5 for the parts outside the CDR3, the full variable domain is KAGVTQTPRYLIKTRGQQVTLSCSPISGHRSVSWYQQTPGQGLQFLFEYFSETQRNKGNFPGRFSGRQFSNSRSEMNVSTLELGDSALYLCASSRGQGEETQYFGPGTRLLVL.

The rearrangement links TRBV28 to TRBJ2-4. The CDR3 sequence is 14 residues long. Per the germline V gene, CDR1 is MDHEN and CDR2 is SYDVKM. CDR3 residues: CASSFPTTVDIQYF. Looking up the rest from reference TRBV28 and TRBJ2-4 gives the full variable domain: DVKVTQSSRYLVKRTGEKVFLECVQDMDHENMFWYRQDPGLGLRLIYFSYDVKMKEKGDIPEGYSVSREKKERFSLILESASTNQTSMYLCASSFPTTVDIQYFGAGTRLSVL.

The chain joins TRBV18 to TRBJ1-3. This CDR3 spans 16 amino acids. The germline V gene encodes CDR1 KGHSH and CDR2 LQKENI. CDR3 amino acids: CASSPLLGTSGNTIYF.

The V and J genes are TRBV10-3 and TRBJ2-5; TCRdb reports TRBD2, a call that lacks DNA to check it against. This CDR3 is built from 12 residues. The germline V gene has CDR1 ENHRY and CDR2 SYGVKD. CDR3 protein: CASGRAQETQYF.

The J gene is TRBJ1-5, the V gene TRBV7-9; TCRdb lists TRBD1, though no DNA is available to test this call. Germline V gene lookup returns CDR1 SEHNR and CDR2 FQNEAQ (reference sequence). This CDR3 comprises 13 residues. This CDR3 reads CATQGWEDQPQHF. Combining the CDR3 with reference TRBV7-9 and TRBJ1-5 gives the whole variable domain DTGVSQNPRHKITKRGQNVTFRCDPISEHNRLYWYRQTLGQGPEFLTYFQNEAQLEKSRLLSDRFSAERPKGSFSTLEIQRTEQGDSAMYLCATQGWEDQPQHFGDGTRLSIL.

The chain joins TRBV7-8 to TRBJ2-7. The V gene's germline CDR1 is SGHVS and CDR2 FQNEAQ. The CDR3 covers 13 residues. The CDR3 loop is CASSLAGEFEQYF.

This chain links TRBV18 with TRBJ2-7; absent DNA, TCRdb's TRBD2 call cannot be checked. This CDR3 has 14 amino acids. Germline V CDR1 and CDR2: KGHSH, LQKENI. The CDR3: CASSPERDGYEQYF.

V gene TRBV20-1 combines with J gene TRBJ2-2; TCRdb gives TRBD2 as the D gene, but with no DNA this cannot be confirmed. CDR1 is DFQATT, CDR2 SNEGSKA, per germline (reference sequence). The CDR3 covers 14 residues. CDR3 in amino acids: CSARGGRASGELFF.

The chain has TRBV5-1 and TRBJ1-1. Germline V lookup: CDR1 SGHRS, CDR2 YFSETQ. There are 15 residues in the CDR3. CDR3 region: CASSLSAGVGTEAFF.

The chain carries TRBV5-1 and TRBJ2-7. The CDR3 covers 14 residues. Germline CDR1 is SGHRS and CDR2 is YFSETQ. CDR3 sequence reads: CASSSWTGPYEQYF.

The gene calls are TRBV27 and TRBJ2-7. The CDR3 totals 14 residues. CDR1 and CDR2 from the germline V gene are MNHEY and SMNVEV (reference sequence). The CDR3 sequence: CASSLSPNSYEQYF.

The chain has TRBV7-3 and TRBJ2-3; without DNA, the TCRdb call of TRBD2 cannot be checked. The CDR3 contains 13 residues. CDR1 is SGHTA and CDR2 is FQGTGA in the germline V gene. CDR3 amino acids: CASSQLAGRTQYF.

The chain couples TRBV29-1 to TRBJ2-2; without DNA, the TCRdb call of TRBD1 cannot be checked. This CDR3 contains 13 residues. Germline V gene lookup returns CDR1 SQVTM and CDR2 ANQGSEA. The CDR3 is CSVRDRPTGELFF.

This rearrangement joins TRBV12-3 or TRBV12-4 to TRBJ2-2; TCRdb's assignment of TRBD2 cannot be checked, as there is no DNA. The CDR3 loop spans 16 amino acids. The CDR3 here is CASSLSSGVNTGELFF.

V is TRBV28 and J is TRBJ2-3. CDR1 and CDR2 (germline): MDHEN, SYDVKM. The CDR3 contains 17 residues. CDR3 region: CASSPRTAAVSTDTQYF.

This chain joins TRBV24-1 and TRBJ2-5; checking the TCRdb D call of TRBD1 is not possible without DNA. CDR3 length equals 16 residues. Germline V gene sequence: CDR1 KGHDR, CDR2 SFDVKD. The chain's CDR3 is CATSDPGQGTLETQYF.